The 20 T cell receptor beta chains given below trace back to one sample, sequenced in a study of blood T cell repertoires in COVID-19. TCRdb's copy holds only in-frame clones and misses some; the assay was immunoSEQ multiplex PCR. The table has roughly 91,000 clones, almost 85% seen once. Sequenced material: peripheral blood. The receptors here all came from a woman older than 75 with acute or convalescent COVID-19.

This sequence joins TRBV12-5 and TRBJ1-5; no reliable D call. The length of the CDR3 is 14 residues. V lost 4 bases, J lost 1 base, and 8 bases lay in between. Germline V gene lookup returns CDR1 LGHNT and CDR2 FRNRAP. CDR3 residues: CASGSRQSNQPQHF. The CDR3 DNA reads as TGTGCTAGTGGTTCCAGGCAAAGCAATCAGCCCCAGCATTTT.

The V call is TRBV6-5, the J call TRBJ1-6; D perhaps matches TRBD1 (6 bases). V shed 6 bases and J shed 6 bases, with 12 bases lying between them. In germline, CDR1 is MNHEY, CDR2 SVGAGI. This CDR3 is built from 14 residues. The CDR3 protein is CASRYQGTNSPLHF. CDR3 bases: TGTGCCAGCAGATACCAGGGGACTAATTCACCCCTCCACTTT.

V is TRBV6-5 and J is TRBJ1-5; unclear D gene. V lost 6 bases, J lost 4 bases, and 7 bases lay in between. Germline CDR1 MNHEY, CDR2 SVGAGI. The CDR3 spans 12 residues. CDR3 coding DNA: TGTGCCAGCAGCCAACTGAATCAGCCCCAGCATTTT. Residues: CASSQLNQPQHF.

The V gene is TRBV28, the J gene TRBJ2-7; 12 bases agree with TRBD2. V lost 8 bases, J lost 4 bases, and 6 bases stayed unmatched. Germline CDR1 is MDHEN and CDR2 is SYDVKM. The CDR3 length is 14 residues. DNA of the CDR3: TGTGCCAGCGGACCTAGCGGGAGGGCATACGAGCAGTACTTC. Protein product: CASGPSGRAYEQYF.

V and J are TRBV28 and TRBJ1-4, with D perhaps matching TRBD1 (6 bases). Trimming removed 7 bases at V and 7 bases at J, with 22 bases between. CDR1 is MDHEN, CDR2 SYDVKM, per germline. The CDR3 contains 16 residues. The CDR3 DNA reads as TGTGCCAGCAATAAAGGACAGCCCTCATGGAGTGAAAAACTGTTTTTT. Translating gives CASNKGQPSWSEKLFF. Together with reference TRBV28 and TRBJ1-4, the CDR3 gives the full variable domain: DVKVTQSSRYLVKRTGEKVFLECVQDMDHENMFWYRQDPGLGLRLIYFSYDVKMKEKGDIPEGYSVSREKKERFSLILESASTNQTSMYLCASNKGQPSWSEKLFFGSGTQLSVL.

The chain recombines TRBV27 with TRBJ2-7, with TRBD1 as a possible D gene (6 bases). CDR3 length: 14 residues. Looked up from germline, CDR1 is MNHEY and CDR2 is SMNVEV (reference sequence). V lost 5 bases, J lost 3 bases, and 14 bases lay in between. The CDR3 nucleotides are TGTGCCAGCAGTCCGCGACAGGCGGGCTACGAGCAGTACTTC. Translating it yields CASSPRQAGYEQYF.

The genes are TRBV29-1 and TRBJ2-3; D gene uncertain. CDR1 and CDR2 (germline): SQVTM, ANQGSEA. V was trimmed by 4 bases and J by 4 bases, leaving 6 bases between them. The CDR3 totals 11 residues. This chain's CDR3 is CSVGGPDTQYF. CDR3 bases: TGCAGCGTTGGAGGCCCAGATACGCAGTATTTT.

The chain recombines TRBV21-1 with TRBJ1-5; TRBD1 reflects the table's D call only, with no check against the DNA. TRBV21-1 is reported as a pseudogene. The CDR3 contains 16 residues. CDR3 sequence: CASSNGQVYSNQPQHF. The CDR3 nucleotides read TGTGCCAGCAGCAACGGACAGGTCTATAGCAATCAGCCCCAGCATTTT.

The rearrangement uses TRBV6-5 and TRBJ1-1; D gene ambiguous. V gave up 6 bases and J gave up 6 bases, with 8 bases separating them. Germline V gene sequence: CDR1 MNHEY, CDR2 SVGAGI. This CDR3 contains 11 residues. The CDR3, as DNA: TGTGCCAGCAGACAAGTGGCTGAAGCTTTCTTT. Amino acids: CASRQVAEAFF.

This chain links TRBV9 with TRBJ2-3; D is unresolved. The germline V and J ends were trimmed by 0 bases and 2 bases, with 13 bases remaining between them. There are 16 residues in the CDR3. From germline, CDR1 is SGDLS and CDR2 YYNGEE. CDR3 protein: CASSVVSGEVTDTQYF. The CDR3 DNA sequence: TGTGCCAGCAGCGTAGTGTCTGGAGAAGTCACAGATACGCAGTATTTT.

The rearrangement joins TRBV18 to TRBJ2-5; TRBD2 might be the D (5 bases). CDR1 KGHSH and CDR2 LQKENI come from the germline V gene. Trimming pared 1 base from V and 2 bases from J, leaving 8 bases between. This CDR3 has 14 residues. The CDR3 nucleotides read TGTGCCAGCTCACCACTAGCGAGTCAAGAGACCCAGTACTTC. Protein product: CASSPLASQETQYF.

The sample holds a few counts of this clone. The chain combines TRBV27 with TRBJ1-1; D not resolved. The CDR3 runs to 13 residues. Germline CDR1 is MNHEY and CDR2 is SMNVEV (reference sequence). The V end lost 4 bases, the J end lost 1 base, and 7 bases lay between the germline ends. The CDR3 sequence is CASSYSSNTEAFF. The CDR3 DNA follows: TGTGCCAGCAGTTACAGCTCGAACACTGAAGCTTTCTTT.

The genes are TRBV19 and TRBJ2-2; D is uncertain. This CDR3 comprises 14 residues. Germline CDR1 LNHDA, CDR2 SQIVND (reference sequence). Trimming stripped 4 bases from V and 3 bases from J, with 9 bases between. This CDR3 is CASSSRLYTGELFF. The CDR3 nucleotides read TGTGCCAGTAGTAGCAGACTCTACACCGGGGAGCTGTTTTTT.

The chain joins TRBV15 to TRBJ2-1; TRBD2 matches 8 bases. The CDR3 is made up of 18 amino acids. V lost 3 bases, J lost 5 bases, and 15 bases stayed unmatched. Germline assignment: CDR1 LNHNV and CDR2 YYDKDF (reference sequence). CDR3 region: CATSRPYRTGTRHNEQFF. Here the CDR3 DNA reads TGTGCCACCAGCAGGCCCTACCGTACCGGGACTAGACACAATGAGCAGTTCTTC.

This sequence joins TRBV5-4 and TRBJ2-7; the D gene is possibly TRBD1 (6 bases). Germline values: CDR1 SGHNT, CDR2 YYREEE (reference sequence). The CDR3 sequence is 12 residues long. Trimming pared 3 bases from V and 6 bases from J, leaving 10 bases between. CDR3 in amino acids: CASSYTGSEQYF. CDR3 bases: TGTGCCAGCAGCTATACAGGGAGCGAGCAGTACTTC.

CDR3 protein: CASSQAPSPSYEQYF. Written as DNA, the CDR3 is TGTGCCAGCAGCCAAGCTCCTAGCCCCTCCTACGAGCAGTACTTC. The chain has TRBV3-1 (or the pseudogene TRBV3-2) and TRBJ2-7, with TRBD2 as a possible D gene (5 bases). The CDR3 covers 15 residues. V shed 1 base and J shed 0 bases, with 10 bases lying between them. The germline V gene has CDR1 LGHDT and CDR2 YNNKEL (reference sequence).

This rearrangement joins TRBV6-5 to TRBJ1-4; 9 bases match TRBD1. CDR1 and CDR2 (germline): MNHEY, SVGAGI. This CDR3 contains 15 residues. V lost 6 bases and J lost 8; bases outside the gene matches: 10. The CDR3 DNA reads TGTGCCAGCAGGGACCGGACAGGGGCCTGGGAAAAACTGTTTTTT. It specifies CASRDRTGAWEKLFF.

V usage is TRBV25-1 and J usage is TRBJ2-7; TRBD2 matches 8 bases. With V trimmed by 6 bases and J by 0 bases, 7 bases remained unmatched. In germline, CDR1 is MGHDK, CDR2 SYGVNS. The CDR3 extends over 15 amino acids. The CDR3: CASSLSGDPSYEQYF. Here the CDR3 DNA reads TGTGCCAGCAGCCTTAGCGGGGACCCCTCCTACGAGCAGTACTTC.

In nucleotides, the CDR3 is TGTGCCAGCAGCCTCAGGGTCACTGAAGCTTTCTTT. This gives the protein CASSLRVTEAFF. This chain links TRBV6-6 with TRBJ1-1, with a possible D match to TRBD1 (5 bases). Trimming removed 6 bases from V and 4 bases from J, with 9 bases in between. Per germline, CDR1 MNHNY and CDR2 SVGAGI (reference sequence). The length of the CDR3 is 12 residues.

The chain combines TRBV5-1 with TRBJ2-2; the D gene is possibly TRBD1 (5 bases). With 0 bases removed from V and 2 bases from J, the gap between germline ends came to 14 bases. Germline V CDR1 and CDR2: SGHRS, YFSETQ. CDR3 size: 17 residues. The CDR3 loop reads CASSLADRAFNTGELFF. The CDR3 bases are TGCGCCAGCAGCTTGGCAGACAGAGCTTTTAACACCGGGGAGCTGTTTTTT.